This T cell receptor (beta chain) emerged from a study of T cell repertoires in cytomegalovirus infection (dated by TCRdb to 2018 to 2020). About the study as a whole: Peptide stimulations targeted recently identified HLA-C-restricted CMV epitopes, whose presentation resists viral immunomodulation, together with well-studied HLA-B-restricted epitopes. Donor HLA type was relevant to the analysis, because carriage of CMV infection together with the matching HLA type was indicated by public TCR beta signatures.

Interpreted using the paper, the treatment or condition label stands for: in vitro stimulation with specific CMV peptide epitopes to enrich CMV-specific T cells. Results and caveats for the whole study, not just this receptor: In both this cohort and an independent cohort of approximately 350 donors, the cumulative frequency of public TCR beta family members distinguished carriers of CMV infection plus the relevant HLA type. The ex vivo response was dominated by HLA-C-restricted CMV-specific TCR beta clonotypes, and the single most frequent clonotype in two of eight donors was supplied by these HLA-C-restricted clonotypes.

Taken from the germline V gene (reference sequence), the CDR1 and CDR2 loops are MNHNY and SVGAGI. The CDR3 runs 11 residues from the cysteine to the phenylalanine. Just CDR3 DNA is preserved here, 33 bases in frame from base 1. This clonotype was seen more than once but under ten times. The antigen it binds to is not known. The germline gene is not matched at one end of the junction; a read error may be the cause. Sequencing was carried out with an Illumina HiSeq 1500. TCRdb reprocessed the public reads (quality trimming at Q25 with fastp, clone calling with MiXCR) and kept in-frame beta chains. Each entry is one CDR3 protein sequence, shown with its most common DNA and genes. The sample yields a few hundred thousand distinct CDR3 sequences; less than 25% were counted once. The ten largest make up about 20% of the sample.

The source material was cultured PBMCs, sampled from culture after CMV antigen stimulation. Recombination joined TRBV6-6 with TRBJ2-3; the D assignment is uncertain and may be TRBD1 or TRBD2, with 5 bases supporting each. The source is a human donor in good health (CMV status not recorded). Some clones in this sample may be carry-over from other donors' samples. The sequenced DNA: TGCGGGACCGGGACGAGAGATACGCAGTATTTT. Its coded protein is CGTGTRDTQYF.